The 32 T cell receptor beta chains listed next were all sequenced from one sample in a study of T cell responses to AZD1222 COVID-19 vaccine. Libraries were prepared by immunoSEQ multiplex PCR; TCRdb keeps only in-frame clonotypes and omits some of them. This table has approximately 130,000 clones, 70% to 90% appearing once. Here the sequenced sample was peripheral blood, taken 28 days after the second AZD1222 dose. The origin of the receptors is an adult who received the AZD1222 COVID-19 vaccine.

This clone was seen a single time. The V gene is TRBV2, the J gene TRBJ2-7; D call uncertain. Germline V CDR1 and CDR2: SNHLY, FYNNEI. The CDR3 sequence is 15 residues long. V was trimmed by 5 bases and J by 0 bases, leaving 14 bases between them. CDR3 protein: CASSRTVVSSYEQYF. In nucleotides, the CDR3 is TGTGCCAGCAGTCGGACGGTGGTAAGCTCCTACGAGCAGTACTTC.

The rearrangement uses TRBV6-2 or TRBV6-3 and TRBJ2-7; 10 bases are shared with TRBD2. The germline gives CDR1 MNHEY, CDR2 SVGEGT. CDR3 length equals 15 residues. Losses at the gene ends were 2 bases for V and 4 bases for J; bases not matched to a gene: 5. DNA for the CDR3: TGTGCCAGCAGTTACGAAGCGGGGGGGATATACGAGCAGTACTTC. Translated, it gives CASSYEAGGIYEQYF.

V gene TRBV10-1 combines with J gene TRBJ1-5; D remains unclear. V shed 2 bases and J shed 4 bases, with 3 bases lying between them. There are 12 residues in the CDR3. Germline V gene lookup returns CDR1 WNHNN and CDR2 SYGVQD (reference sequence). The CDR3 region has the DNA TGCGCCAGCAGTGAGGGAAATCAGCCCCAGCATTTT. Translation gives CASSEGNQPQHF.

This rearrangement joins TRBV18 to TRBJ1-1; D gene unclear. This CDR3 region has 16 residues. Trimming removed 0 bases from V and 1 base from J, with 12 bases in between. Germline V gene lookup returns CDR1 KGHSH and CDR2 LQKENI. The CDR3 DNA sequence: TGTGCCAGCTCACCACCAGGGTACGAGGGGAACACTGAAGCTTTCTTT. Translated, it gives CASSPPGYEGNTEAFF.

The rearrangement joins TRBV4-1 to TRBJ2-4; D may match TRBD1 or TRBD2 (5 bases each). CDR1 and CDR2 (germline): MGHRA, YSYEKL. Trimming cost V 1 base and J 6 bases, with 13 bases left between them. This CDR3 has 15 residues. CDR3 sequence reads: CASSQGVQGRNIQYF. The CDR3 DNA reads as TGCGCCAGCAGCCAAGGGGTTCAGGGACGAAACATTCAGTACTTC.

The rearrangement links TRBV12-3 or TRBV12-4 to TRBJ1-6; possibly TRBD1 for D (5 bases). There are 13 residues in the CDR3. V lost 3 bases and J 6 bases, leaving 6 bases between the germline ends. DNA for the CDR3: TGTGCCAGCAGTTTCGGGGGTAATTCACCCCTCCACTTT. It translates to CASSFGGNSPLHF.

The CDR3 loop reads CASSSGAAGNTIYF. In DNA form, the CDR3 reads TGTGCCAGCAGCTCAGGAGCGGCCGGAAACACCATATATTTT. The chain employs TRBV7-2 and TRBJ1-3, with unresolved D. V shed 4 bases and J shed 4 bases, with 11 bases lying between them. CDR1 and CDR2 from the germline V gene are SGHTA and FQGNSA. This CDR3 spans 14 amino acids.

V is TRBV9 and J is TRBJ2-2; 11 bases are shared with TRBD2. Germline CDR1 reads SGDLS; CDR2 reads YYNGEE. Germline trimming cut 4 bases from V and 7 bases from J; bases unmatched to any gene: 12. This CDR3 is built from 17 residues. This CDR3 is CASSTPTSGIHGGELFF. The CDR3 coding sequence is TGTGCCAGCAGCACCCCGACTAGCGGGATTCATGGCGGGGAGCTGTTTTTT. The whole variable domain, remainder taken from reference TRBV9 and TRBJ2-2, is DSGVTQTPKHLITATGQRVTLRCSPRSGDLSVYWYQQSLDQGLQFLIQYYNGEERAKGNILERFSAQQFPDLHSELNLSSLELGDSALYFCASSTPTSGIHGGELFFGEGSRLTVL.

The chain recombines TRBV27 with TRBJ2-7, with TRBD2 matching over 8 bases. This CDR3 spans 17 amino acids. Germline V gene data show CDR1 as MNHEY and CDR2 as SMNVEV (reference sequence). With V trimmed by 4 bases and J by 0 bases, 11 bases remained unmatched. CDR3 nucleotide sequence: TGTGCCAGCAGTTACCTAGCGGGTGGGGGGAGCTCCTACGAGCAGTACTTC. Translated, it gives CASSYLAGGGSSYEQYF.

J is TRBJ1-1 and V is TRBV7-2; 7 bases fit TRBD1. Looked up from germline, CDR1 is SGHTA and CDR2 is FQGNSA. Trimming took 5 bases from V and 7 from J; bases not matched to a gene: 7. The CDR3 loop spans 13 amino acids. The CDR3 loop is CASSRDRDGEAFF. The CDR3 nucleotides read TGTGCCAGCAGCCGAGACAGGGACGGTGAAGCTTTCTTT.

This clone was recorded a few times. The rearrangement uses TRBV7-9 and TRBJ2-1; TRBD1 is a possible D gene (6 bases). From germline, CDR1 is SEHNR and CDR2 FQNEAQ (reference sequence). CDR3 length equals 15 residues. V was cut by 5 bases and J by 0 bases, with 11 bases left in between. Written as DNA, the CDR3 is TGTGCCAGCAGCCGGACAGTTAGCTCCTACAATGAGCAGTTCTTC. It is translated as CASSRTVSSYNEQFF.

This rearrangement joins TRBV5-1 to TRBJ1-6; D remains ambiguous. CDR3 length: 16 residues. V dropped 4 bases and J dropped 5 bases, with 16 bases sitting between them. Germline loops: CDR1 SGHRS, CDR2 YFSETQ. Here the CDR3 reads CASSVLVPSHNSPLHF. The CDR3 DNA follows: TGCGCCAGCAGCGTTTTGGTACCCAGTCATAATTCACCCCTCCACTTT. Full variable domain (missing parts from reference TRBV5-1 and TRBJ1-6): KAGVTQTPRYLIKTRGQQVTLSCSPISGHRSVSWYQQTPGQGLQFLFEYFSETQRNKGNFPGRFSGRQFSNSRSEMNVSTLELGDSALYLCASSVLVPSHNSPLHFGNGTRLTVT.

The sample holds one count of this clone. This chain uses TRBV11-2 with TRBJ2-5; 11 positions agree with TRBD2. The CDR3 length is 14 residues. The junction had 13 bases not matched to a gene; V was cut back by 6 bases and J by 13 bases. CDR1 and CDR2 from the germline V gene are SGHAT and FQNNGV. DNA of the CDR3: TGTGCCAGCAGTTCCGGGACTAGCGGAGGTCCCGGGTACTTC. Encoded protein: CASSSGTSGGPGYF.

The CDR3 DNA follows: TGTGCCAGCAGCGGCGGACAGGAGGGCCGCTTAGGCTACACCTTC. This sequence encodes CASSGGQEGRLGYTF. The J gene is TRBJ1-2, the V gene TRBV7-9, with TRBD1 identical over 7 bases. J gave up 8 bases and V 5 bases, and 14 bases lay outside the gene matches. Germline CDR1 and CDR2: SEHNR and FQNEAQ (reference sequence). The CDR3 runs 15 residues.

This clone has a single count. The CDR3 sequence is CASSLGGLAGGGETQYF. CDR3 sequence (DNA): TGTGCCAGCAGCTTAGGGGGTCTAGCGGGCGGCGGAGAGACCCAGTACTTC. The gene calls are TRBV11-2 and TRBJ2-5; TRBD2 agrees at 8 bases. The CDR3 is 17 amino acids. Trimming removed 1 base from V and 4 bases from J; junction bases left unmatched: 11. The germline V gene encodes CDR1 SGHAT and CDR2 FQNNGV.

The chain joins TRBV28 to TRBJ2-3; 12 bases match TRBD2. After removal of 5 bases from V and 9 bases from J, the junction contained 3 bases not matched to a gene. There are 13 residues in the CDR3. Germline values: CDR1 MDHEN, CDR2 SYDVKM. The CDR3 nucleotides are TGTGCCAGCAGTACTCTAGCGGGGGGGACGCAGTATTTT. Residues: CASSTLAGGTQYF.

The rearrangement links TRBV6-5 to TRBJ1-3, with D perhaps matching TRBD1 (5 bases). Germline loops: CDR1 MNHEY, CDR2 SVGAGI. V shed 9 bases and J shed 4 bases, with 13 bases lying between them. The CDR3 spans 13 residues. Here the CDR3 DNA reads TGTGCCAGTCGCGGGGCTGGGGGAAACACCATATATTTT. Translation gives CASRGAGGNTIYF.

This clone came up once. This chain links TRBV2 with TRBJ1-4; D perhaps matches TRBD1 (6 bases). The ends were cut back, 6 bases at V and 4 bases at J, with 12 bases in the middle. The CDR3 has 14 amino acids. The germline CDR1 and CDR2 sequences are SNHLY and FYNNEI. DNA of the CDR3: TGTGCCAGCAGGGGGGCAAGTTTTAATGAAAAACTGTTTTTT. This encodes CASRGASFNEKLFF.

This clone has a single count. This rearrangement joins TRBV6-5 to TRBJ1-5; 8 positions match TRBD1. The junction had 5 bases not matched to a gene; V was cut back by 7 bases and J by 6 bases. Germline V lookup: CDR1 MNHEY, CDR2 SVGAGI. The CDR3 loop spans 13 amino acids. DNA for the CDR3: TGTGCCAGCAATCAGGGGGCAGGTCAGCCCCAGCATTTT. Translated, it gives CASNQGAGQPQHF.

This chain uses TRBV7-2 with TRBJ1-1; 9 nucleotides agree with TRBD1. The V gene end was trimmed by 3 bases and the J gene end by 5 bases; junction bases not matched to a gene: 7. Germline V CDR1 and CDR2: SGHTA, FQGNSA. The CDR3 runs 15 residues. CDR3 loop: CASSFKGQGRTEAFF. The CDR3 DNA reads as TGTGCCAGCAGCTTTAAGGGACAGGGAAGGACTGAAGCTTTCTTT.

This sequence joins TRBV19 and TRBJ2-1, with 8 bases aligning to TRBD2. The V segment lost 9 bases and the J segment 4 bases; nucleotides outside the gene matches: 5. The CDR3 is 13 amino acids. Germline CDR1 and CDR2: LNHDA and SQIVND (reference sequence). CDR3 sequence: CARSGSQYNEQFF. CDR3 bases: TGTGCCAGGAGCGGGAGTCAATACAATGAGCAGTTCTTC.

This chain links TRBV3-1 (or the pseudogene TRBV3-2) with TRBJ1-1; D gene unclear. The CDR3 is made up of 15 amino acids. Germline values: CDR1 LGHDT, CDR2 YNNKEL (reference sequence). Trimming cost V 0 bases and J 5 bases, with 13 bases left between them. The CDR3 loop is CASSQDRRGGTEAFF. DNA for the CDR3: TGTGCCAGCAGCCAAGATCGTCGGGGTGGGACTGAAGCTTTCTTT.

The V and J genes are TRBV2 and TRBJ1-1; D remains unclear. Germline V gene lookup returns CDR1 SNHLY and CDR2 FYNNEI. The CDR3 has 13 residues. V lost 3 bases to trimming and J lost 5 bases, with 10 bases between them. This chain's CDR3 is CASSDLGETEAFF. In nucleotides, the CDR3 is TGTGCCAGCAGTGATCTCGGGGAAACTGAAGCTTTCTTT.

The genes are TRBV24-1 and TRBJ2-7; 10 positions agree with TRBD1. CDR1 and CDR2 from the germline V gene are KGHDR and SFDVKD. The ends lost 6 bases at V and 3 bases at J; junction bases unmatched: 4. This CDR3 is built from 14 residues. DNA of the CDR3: TGTGCCACCAGTCTAAGGACAGGGGGCTACGAGCAGTACTTC. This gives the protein CATSLRTGGYEQYF.

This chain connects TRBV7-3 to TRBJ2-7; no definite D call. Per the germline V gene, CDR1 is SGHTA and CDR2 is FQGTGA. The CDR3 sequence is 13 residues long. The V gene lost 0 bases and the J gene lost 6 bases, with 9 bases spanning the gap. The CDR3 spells CASSLTGKGEQYF. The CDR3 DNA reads TGTGCCAGCAGCTTAACAGGGAAAGGCGAGCAGTACTTC.

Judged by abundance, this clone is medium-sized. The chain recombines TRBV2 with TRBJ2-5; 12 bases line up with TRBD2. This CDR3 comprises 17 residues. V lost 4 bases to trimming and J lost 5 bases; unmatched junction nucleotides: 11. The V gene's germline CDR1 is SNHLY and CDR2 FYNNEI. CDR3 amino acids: CASSVGLAGGWYETQYF. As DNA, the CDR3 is TGTGCCAGCAGTGTCGGGCTAGCGGGGGGGTGGTATGAGACCCAGTACTTC.

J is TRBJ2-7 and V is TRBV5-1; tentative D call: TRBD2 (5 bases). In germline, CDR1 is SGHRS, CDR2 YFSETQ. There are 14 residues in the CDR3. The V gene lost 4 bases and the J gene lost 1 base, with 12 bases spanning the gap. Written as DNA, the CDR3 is TGCGCCAGCAGCCCGGCACCGGGGTCCTACGAGCAGTACTTC. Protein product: CASSPAPGSYEQYF.

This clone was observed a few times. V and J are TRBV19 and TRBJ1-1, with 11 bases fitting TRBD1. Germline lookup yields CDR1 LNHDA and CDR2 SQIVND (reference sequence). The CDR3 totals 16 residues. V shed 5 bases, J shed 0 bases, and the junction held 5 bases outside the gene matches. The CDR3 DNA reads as TGTGCCAGTAGTCCTAGGACAGGGGGCGTGAACACTGAAGCTTTCTTT. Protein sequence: CASSPRTGGVNTEAFF.

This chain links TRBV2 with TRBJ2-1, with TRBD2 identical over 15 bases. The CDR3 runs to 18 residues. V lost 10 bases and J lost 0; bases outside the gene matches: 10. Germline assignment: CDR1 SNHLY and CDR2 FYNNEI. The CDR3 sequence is CATAWTSGRVGSYNEQFF. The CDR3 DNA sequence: TGTGCCACAGCCTGGACTAGCGGGAGGGTAGGCTCCTACAATGAGCAGTTCTTC. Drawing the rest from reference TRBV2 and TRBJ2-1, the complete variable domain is EPEVTQTPSHQVTQMGQEVILRCVPISNHLYFYWYRQILGQKVEFLVSFYNNEISEKSEIFDDQFSVERPDGSNFTLKIRSTKLEDSAMYFCATAWTSGRVGSYNEQFFGPGTRLTVL.

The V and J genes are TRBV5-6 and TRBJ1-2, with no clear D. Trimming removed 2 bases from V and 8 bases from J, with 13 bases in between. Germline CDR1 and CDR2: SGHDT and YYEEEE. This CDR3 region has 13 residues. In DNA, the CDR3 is TGTGCCAGCAGCTTTGCCCGGCGGGGAGGCTACACCTTC. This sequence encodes CASSFARRGGYTF.

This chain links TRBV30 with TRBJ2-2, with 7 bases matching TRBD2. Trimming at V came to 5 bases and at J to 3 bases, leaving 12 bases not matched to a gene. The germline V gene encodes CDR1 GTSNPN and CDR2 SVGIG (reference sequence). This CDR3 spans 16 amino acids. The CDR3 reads CAWGGGPKADTGELFF. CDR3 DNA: TGTGCCTGGGGCGGGGGTCCTAAGGCGGACACCGGGGAGCTGTTTTTT.

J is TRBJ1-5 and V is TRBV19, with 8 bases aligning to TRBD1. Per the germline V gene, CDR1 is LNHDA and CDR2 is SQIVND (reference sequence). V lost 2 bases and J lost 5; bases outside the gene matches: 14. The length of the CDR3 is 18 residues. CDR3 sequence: CASSIRGSTGAGDQPQHF. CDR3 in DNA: TGTGCCAGTAGTATACGGGGGTCGACAGGGGCCGGGGATCAGCCCCAGCATTTT. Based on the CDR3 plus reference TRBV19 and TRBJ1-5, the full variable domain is DGGITQSPKYLFRKEGQNVTLSCEQNLNHDAMYWYRQDPGQGLRLIYYSQIVNDFQKGDIAEGYSVSREKKESFPLTVTSAQKNPTAFYLCASSIRGSTGAGDQPQHFGDGTRLSIL.